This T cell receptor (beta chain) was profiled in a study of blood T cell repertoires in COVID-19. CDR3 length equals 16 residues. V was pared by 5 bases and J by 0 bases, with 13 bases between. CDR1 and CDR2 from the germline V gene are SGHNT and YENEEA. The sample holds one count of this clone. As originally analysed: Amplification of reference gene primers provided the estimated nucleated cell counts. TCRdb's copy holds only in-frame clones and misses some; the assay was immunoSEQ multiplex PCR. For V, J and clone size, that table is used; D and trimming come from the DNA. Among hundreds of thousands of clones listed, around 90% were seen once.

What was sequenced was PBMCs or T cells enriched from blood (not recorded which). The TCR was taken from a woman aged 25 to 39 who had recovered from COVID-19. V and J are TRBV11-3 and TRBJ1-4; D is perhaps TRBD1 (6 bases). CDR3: CASSTDRTATNEKLFF. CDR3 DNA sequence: TGTGCCAGCAGCACTGACAGGACTGCAACTAATGAAAAACTGTTTTTT.